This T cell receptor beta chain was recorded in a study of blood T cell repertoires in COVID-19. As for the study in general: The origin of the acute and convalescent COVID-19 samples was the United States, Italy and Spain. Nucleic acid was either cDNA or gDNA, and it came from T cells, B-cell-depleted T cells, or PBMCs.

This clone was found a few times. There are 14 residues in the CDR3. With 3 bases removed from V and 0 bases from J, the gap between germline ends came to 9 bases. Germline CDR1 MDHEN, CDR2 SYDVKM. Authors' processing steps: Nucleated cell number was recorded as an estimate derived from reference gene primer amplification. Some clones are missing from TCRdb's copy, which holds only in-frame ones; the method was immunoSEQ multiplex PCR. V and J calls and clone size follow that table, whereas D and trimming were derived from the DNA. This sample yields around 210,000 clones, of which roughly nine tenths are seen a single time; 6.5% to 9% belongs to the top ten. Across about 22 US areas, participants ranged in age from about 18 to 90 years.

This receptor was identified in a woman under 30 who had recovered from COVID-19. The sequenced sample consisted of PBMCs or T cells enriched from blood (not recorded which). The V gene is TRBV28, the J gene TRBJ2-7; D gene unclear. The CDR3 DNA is TGTGCCAGCAGTTTGGATCTAGACTCCTACGAGCAGTACTTC. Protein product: CASSLDLDSYEQYF.